Shown below are 17 T cell receptor beta chains from a single sample sequenced in a study of post-analysis software for immune sequencing data. Unique molecular identifiers had been added to the TCR beta cDNA libraries. TCRdb re-called the PCR reads with MiXCR, one entry per CDR3 protein. The sample has some 690,000 distinct CDR3 sequences; less than 35% are singletons. Antigens for these TCRs are unknown. Study-level results: Compared with controls, patients had more of about 5 TRBV segments, including TRBV5-6, TRBV5-1 and TRBV20-1.

The sequencing sample was made of blood. These receptors were collected from a girl under 18 with multiple sclerosis.

The gene calls are TRBV20-1 and TRBJ2-3; TRBD1 or TRBD2 may be the D gene (5 bases each). The CDR3 runs 14 residues. From germline, CDR1 is DFQATT and CDR2 SNEGSKA (reference sequence). V was pared by 6 bases and J by 3 bases, with 16 bases between. For the CDR3, the DNA is TGCAGTGCCTTAGGAACGGGACGGACAGATACGCAGTATTTT. Translated: CSALGTGRTDTQYF.

This clonotype turned up a few times. The chain combines TRBV20-1 with TRBJ2-3; 15 positions agree with TRBD2. Germline values: CDR1 DFQATT, CDR2 SNEGSKA (reference sequence). The CDR3 spans 19 residues. J lost 0 bases, V lost 5 bases, and 12 bases had no gene match. The CDR3 loop is CSASEGLAGGVASTDTQYF. The CDR3 bases are TGCAGTGCTTCCGAAGGACTAGCGGGAGGGGTCGCTAGCACAGATACGCAGTATTTT.

The sample holds a few counts of this clonotype. The chain uses TRBV5-6 and TRBJ2-5, with D uncertain. Trimming pared 2 bases from V and 5 bases from J, leaving 13 bases between. Germline-derived CDR1 and CDR2 are SGHDT and YYEEEE. The CDR3 is 14 amino acids. CDR3 region: CASSLKVLRETQYF. The CDR3 DNA reads as TGTGCCAGCAGCTTAAAAGTCCTCCGGGAGACCCAGTACTTC.

The genes are TRBV6-5 and TRBJ2-4; D possibly uses TRBD1 or TRBD2 (5 bases each). This CDR3 has 14 residues. V shed 4 bases and J shed 6 bases, with 13 bases lying between them. The germline CDR1 and CDR2 sequences are MNHEY and SVGAGI. The CDR3 bases are TGTGCCAGCAGTTCCCGGGGTCAGGGAAACATTCAGTACTTC. Its translation: CASSSRGQGNIQYF.

V and J are TRBV20-1 and TRBJ2-3; 9 bases align to TRBD2. V dropped 6 bases and J dropped 6; count of bases not matched to a gene: 13. The CDR3 totals 15 residues. Germline CDR1 DFQATT, CDR2 SNEGSKA (reference sequence). CDR3 nucleotide sequence: TGCAGTGCCTCCGAGGCGGGAGGGCCGTGGGATACGCAGTATTTT. Residues: CSASEAGGPWDTQYF.

The V call is TRBV5-1, the J call TRBJ2-5; 14 positions agree with TRBD2. CDR3 size: 16 residues. Germline CDR1 SGHRS, CDR2 YFSETQ. Unmatched junction bases numbered 8, after V lost 3 bases and J lost 7 bases. CDR3 amino acids: CASSSSFGLAGGTQYF. The CDR3 bases are TGCGCCAGCAGCTCGTCCTTTGGACTAGCGGGGGGGACCCAGTACTTC.

The rearrangement uses TRBV20-1 and TRBJ1-2; no definite D call. Germline values: CDR1 DFQATT, CDR2 SNEGSKA (reference sequence). V lost 6 bases and J lost 0, with 14 bases in between. The length of the CDR3 is 14 residues. CDR3 in amino acids: CSADGRVANYGYTF. As DNA, the CDR3 is TGCAGTGCCGACGGACGGGTCGCTAACTATGGCTACACCTTC.

The sample holds many counts of this clonotype. The J gene is TRBJ2-3, the V gene TRBV7-2, with 7 nucleotides matching TRBD2. This CDR3 region has 16 residues. The germline CDR1 and CDR2 sequences are SGHTA and FQGNSA. The V and J ends lost 5 bases and 2 bases, in that order; junction bases with no gene match: 10. The CDR3 DNA reads TGTGCCAGCAGCCGAAAACCTAGCGGACTCACAGATACGCAGTATTTT. Amino acid sequence: CASSRKPSGLTDTQYF.

This clonotype showed up just a few times. The J gene is TRBJ2-7, the V gene TRBV6-2 or TRBV6-3; 12 positions match TRBD1. The V segment lost 0 bases and the J segment 2 bases; nucleotides outside the gene matches: 5. Germline-derived CDR1 and CDR2 are MNHEY and SVGEGT. CDR3 size: 17 residues. Written as DNA, the CDR3 is TGTGCCAGCAGTTACTCCCACGGGACAGGGGGCACCTACGAGCAGTACTTC. Translating it yields CASSYSHGTGGTYEQYF.

This clonotype was seen a few times. The chain combines TRBV4-1 with TRBJ1-6, with 10 nucleotides matching TRBD1. The germline V gene encodes CDR1 MGHRA and CDR2 YSYEKL. Trimming cost V 8 bases and J 7 bases; bases outside gene matches: 8. The CDR3 sequence is 15 residues long. CDR3 residues: CASSIGDRGNSPLHF. The CDR3, as DNA: TGCGCCAGCTCTATAGGGGACAGGGGAAATTCACCCCTCCACTTT.

V and J are TRBV7-9 and TRBJ2-1, with 9 bases matching TRBD2. Germline loops: CDR1 SEHNR, CDR2 FQNEAQ (reference sequence). This CDR3 has 17 amino acids. The ends lost 3 bases at V and 7 bases at J; junction bases unmatched: 13. CDR3: CASSLVSRAGGPNEQFF. The CDR3 DNA sequence: TGTGCCAGCAGCTTGGTCTCCCGCGCGGGGGGGCCGAATGAGCAGTTCTTC.

This clonotype was recorded a few times. V usage is TRBV6-1 and J usage is TRBJ1-1, with no clear D. Trimming cost V 3 bases and J 1 base, with 6 bases left between them. Germline CDR1 reads MNHNS; CDR2 reads SASEGT. The CDR3 covers 13 residues. The CDR3 bases are TGTGCCAGCAGTGACGCAGGGAACACTGAAGCTTTCTTT. This gives the protein CASSDAGNTEAFF.

The J gene is TRBJ1-4, the V gene TRBV20-1; weak D call: TRBD1 (5 bases). CDR1 is DFQATT and CDR2 is SNEGSKA in the germline V gene (reference sequence). The CDR3 contains 15 residues. V lost 4 bases to trimming and J lost 10 bases, with 22 bases between them. This chain's CDR3 is CSATKGARGSRKLFF. The CDR3 DNA is TGCAGTGCTACCAAAGGCGCTCGGGGCTCGCGAAAACTGTTTTTT.

In its sample, this clonotype was seen a few times. The V and J genes are TRBV6-1 and TRBJ2-1, with 11 bases matching TRBD2. Germline-derived CDR1 and CDR2 are MNHNS and SASEGT. The J segment lost 5 bases and the V segment lost 5 bases, leaving 2 bases of the junction unmatched. The CDR3 covers 14 residues. The CDR3 coding sequence is TGTGCCAGCAGTACTAGCGGGGGAAACAATGAGCAGTTCTTC. Protein product: CASSTSGGNNEQFF.

The chain recombines TRBV20-1 with TRBJ2-5, with 10 bases fitting TRBD2. V lost 2 bases and J lost 2; bases outside the gene matches: 5. The germline CDR1 and CDR2 sequences are DFQATT and SNEGSKA (reference sequence). The CDR3 totals 15 residues. CDR3 protein: CSARKAGGPQETQYF. CDR3 bases: TGCAGTGCTAGAAAAGCGGGAGGGCCGCAAGAGACCCAGTACTTC.

The V call is TRBV20-1, the J call TRBJ2-1; 8 nucleotides line up with TRBD2. Germline loops: CDR1 DFQATT, CDR2 SNEGSKA (reference sequence). V dropped 3 bases and J dropped 7; count of bases not matched to a gene: 11. The CDR3 loop spans 15 amino acids. The CDR3 DNA is TGCAGTGCTAGGGCCACAGCGGGAGCAACGAATGAGCAGTTCTTC. Its translation is CSARATAGATNEQFF.

This chain joins TRBV20-1 and TRBJ2-5; 7 positions agree with TRBD1. After removal of 0 bases from V and 11 bases from J, the junction contained 27 bases not matched to a gene. The germline CDR1 and CDR2 sequences are DFQATT and SNEGSKA (reference sequence). The CDR3 is made up of 19 amino acids. CDR3 protein: CSARDLLFKPGGGDNEQYF. The CDR3 bases are TGCAGTGCTAGAGATCTCCTTTTCAAACCAGGGGGTGGGGACAATGAGCAGTACTTC.